This TCR beta chain came from a study of T cell responses to AZD1222 COVID-19 vaccine. Some clones are missing from TCRdb's copy, which holds only in-frame ones; the method was immunoSEQ multiplex PCR. The sample consists of 110,000 to 150,000 clones, just over 90% of them appearing once. The receptor's source is an adult in good health. Sequencing was performed on peripheral blood, taken on day 0 of AZD1222 vaccination.

CDR3 residues: CASSFGGNAGYTF. The CDR3 bases are TGTGCCAGCAGTTTCGGGGGGAACGCTGGCTACACCTTC. The chain is built from TRBV12-3 or TRBV12-4 and TRBJ1-2, with D possibly matching TRBD1 (5 bases). The CDR3 is 13 residues long. Trimming took off 3 bases at V and 7 bases at J, with 12 bases between the two ends.